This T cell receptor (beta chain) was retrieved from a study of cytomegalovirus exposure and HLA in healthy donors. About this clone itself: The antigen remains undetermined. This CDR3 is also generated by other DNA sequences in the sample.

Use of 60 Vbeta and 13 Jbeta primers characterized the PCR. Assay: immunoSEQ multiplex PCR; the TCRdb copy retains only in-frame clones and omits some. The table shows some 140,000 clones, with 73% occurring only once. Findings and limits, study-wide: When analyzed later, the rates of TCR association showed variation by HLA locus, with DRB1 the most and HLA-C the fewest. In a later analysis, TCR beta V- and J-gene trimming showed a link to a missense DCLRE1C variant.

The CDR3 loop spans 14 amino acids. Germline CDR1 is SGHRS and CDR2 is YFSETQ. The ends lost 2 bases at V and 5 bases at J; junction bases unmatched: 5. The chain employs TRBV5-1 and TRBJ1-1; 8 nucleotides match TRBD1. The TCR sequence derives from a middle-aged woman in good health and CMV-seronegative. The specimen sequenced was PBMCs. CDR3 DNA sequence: TGCGCCAGCAGCTTAGACAGGGGAGGGACTGAAGCTTTCTTT. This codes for CASSLDRGGTEAFF.